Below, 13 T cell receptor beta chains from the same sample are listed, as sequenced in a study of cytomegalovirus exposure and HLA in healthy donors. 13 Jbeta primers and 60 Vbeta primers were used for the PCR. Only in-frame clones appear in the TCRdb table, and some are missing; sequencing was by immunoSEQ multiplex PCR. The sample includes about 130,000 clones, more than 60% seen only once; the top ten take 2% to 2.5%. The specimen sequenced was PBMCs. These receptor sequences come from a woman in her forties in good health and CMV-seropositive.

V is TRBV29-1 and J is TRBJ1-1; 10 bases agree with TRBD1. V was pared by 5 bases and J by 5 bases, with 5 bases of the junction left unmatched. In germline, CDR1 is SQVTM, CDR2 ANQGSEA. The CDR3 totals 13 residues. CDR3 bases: TGCAGCGTTCGGACAGGGGGAGGAACTGAAGCTTTCTTT. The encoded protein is CSVRTGGGTEAFF.

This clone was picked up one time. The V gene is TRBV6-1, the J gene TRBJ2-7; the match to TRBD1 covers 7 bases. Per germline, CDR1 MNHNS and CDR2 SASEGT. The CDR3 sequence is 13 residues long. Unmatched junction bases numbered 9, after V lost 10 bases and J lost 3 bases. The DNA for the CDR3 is TGTGCCACAAGCCGGGACAGCTACTACGAGCAGTACTTC. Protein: CATSRDSYYEQYF.

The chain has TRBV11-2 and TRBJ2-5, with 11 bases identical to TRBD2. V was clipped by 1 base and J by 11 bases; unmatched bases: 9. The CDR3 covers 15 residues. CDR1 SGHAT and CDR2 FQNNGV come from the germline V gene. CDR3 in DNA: TGTGCCAGCAGCTTAGTAACTAGCGGGAGTAATGAGCAGTACTTC. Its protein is CASSLVTSGSNEQYF.

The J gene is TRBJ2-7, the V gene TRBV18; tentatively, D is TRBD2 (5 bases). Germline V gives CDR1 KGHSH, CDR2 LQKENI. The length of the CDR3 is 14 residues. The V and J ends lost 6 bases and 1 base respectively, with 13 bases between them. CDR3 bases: TGTGCCAGCTCGCACCGGGATCTATCCTACGAGCAGTACTTC. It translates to CASSHRDLSYEQYF.

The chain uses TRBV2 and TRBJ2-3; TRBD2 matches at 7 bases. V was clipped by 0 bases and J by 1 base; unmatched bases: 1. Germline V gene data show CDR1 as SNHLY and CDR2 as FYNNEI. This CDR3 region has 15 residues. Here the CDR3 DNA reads TGTGCCAGCAGTGAAGCTCTAGCGGGCACAGATACGCAGTATTTT. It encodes CASSEALAGTDTQYF.

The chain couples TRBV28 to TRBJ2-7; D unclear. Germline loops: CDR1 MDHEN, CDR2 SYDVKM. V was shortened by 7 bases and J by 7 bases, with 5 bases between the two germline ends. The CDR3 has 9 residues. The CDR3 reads CASTIEQYF. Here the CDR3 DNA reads TGTGCCAGCACTATAGAGCAGTACTTC.

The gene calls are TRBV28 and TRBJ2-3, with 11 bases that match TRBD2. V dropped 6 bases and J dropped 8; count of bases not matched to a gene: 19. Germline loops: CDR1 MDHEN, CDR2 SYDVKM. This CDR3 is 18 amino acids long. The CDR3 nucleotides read TGTGCCAGCAGCTCTCCATACGGTATAGCGGGGGGGCGGGGTACGCAGTATTTT. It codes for CASSSPYGIAGGRGTQYF.

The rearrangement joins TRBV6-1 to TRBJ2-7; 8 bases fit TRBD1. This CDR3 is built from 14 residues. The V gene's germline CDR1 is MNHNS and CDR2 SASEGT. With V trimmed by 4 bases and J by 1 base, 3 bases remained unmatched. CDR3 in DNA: TGTGCCAGCAGTGGGACAGGGATATCCTACGAGCAGTACTTC. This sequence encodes CASSGTGISYEQYF.

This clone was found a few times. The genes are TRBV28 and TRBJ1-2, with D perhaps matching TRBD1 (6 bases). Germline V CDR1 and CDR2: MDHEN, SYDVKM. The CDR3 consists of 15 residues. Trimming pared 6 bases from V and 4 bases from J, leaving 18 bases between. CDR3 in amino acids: CASSPPQGMGYGYTF. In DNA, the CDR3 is TGTGCCAGCAGCCCCCCTCAGGGGATGGGCTATGGCTACACCTTC.

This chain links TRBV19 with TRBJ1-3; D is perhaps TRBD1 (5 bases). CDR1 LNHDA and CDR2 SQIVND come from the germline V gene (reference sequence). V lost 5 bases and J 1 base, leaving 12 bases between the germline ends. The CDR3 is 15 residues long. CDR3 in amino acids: CASSAQGLSGNTIYF. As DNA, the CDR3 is TGTGCCAGTAGTGCGCAGGGATTGTCTGGAAACACCATATATTTT. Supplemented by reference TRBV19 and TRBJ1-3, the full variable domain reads DGGITQSPKYLFRKEGQNVTLSCEQNLNHDAMYWYRQDPGQGLRLIYYSQIVNDFQKGDIAEGYSVSREKKESFPLTVTSAQKNPTAFYLCASSAQGLSGNTIYFGEGSWLTVV.

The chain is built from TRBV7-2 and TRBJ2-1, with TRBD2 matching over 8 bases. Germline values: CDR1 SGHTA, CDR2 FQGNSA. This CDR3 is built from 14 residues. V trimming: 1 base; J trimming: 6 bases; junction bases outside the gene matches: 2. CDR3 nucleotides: TGTGCCAGCAGCTTAGTCGGGGGGGGCAATGAGCAGTTCTTC. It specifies CASSLVGGGNEQFF.

The CDR3 sequence: CAWSWEGKLFF. The CDR3 bases are TGTGCCTGGAGTTGGGAGGGAAAACTGTTTTTT. This chain joins TRBV30 and TRBJ1-4; D unresolved. CDR1 is GTSNPN, CDR2 SVGIG, per germline (reference sequence). Trimming removed 2 bases from V and 10 bases from J, with 8 bases in between. The CDR3 extends over 11 amino acids.

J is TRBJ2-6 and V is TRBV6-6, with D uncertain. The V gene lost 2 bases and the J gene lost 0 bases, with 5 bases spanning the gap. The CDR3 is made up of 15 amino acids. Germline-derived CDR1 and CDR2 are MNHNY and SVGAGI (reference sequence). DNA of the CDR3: TGTGCCAGCAGTTACGTGGCCTCTGGGGCCAACGTCCTGACTTTC. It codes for CASSYVASGANVLTF.